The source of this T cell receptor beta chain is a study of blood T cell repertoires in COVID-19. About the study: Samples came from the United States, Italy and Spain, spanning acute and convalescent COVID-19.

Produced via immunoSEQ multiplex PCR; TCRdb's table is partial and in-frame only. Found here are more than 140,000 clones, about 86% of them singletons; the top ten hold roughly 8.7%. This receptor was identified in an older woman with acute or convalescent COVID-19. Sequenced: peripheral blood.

The CDR3 DNA sequence: TGTGCCAGTCTCCGGACAGGGGCTAAGAACACTGAAGCTTTCTTT. Its protein is CASLRTGAKNTEAFF. This chain connects TRBV7-9 to TRBJ1-1, with 9 positions matching TRBD1. The CDR3 loop spans 15 amino acids. With V trimmed by 9 bases and J by 1 base, 9 bases remained unmatched. CDR1 SEHNR and CDR2 FQNEAQ come from the germline V gene (reference sequence).